This TCR beta chain was captured in a study of early T cells in non-severe SARS-CoV-2 infection (TCRdb year 2021). In terms of the full investigation: TCR sequencing used bulk RNA from unsorted whole blood, so alpha and beta chains could not be paired.

The paper's findings and limits, for the study overall: VDJdb matching was skewed toward anti-spike CD8 responses, so virus-specific expansions were likely underestimated and private and CD4 specificities were missed.

The library relied on 5' RACE. Instrument used: NextSeq 500. The TCR library protocol attached unique molecular identifiers to individual cDNA molecules to correct for sequencing error and PCR bias. Both TCR alpha and beta chains were sequenced, and tight co-correlation was observed between alpha and beta sequence abundances in each sample. In the original analysis: V gene, J gene and CDR3 annotation of TCR sequences was performed with Decombinator V4. TCRs were defined as expanded if a significant change between any two time points was detected under a Poisson model with p below 0.0001. TCR abundances were normalised to the total number of TCRs sequenced per sample and were expressed as counts per million. MAIT TCRs were defined by TRAV1-2 paired with TRAJ12, TRAJ20 or TRAJ33, and iNKT TCRs by TRAV10 paired with TRAJ18. VDJdb, accessed on 1 November 2021, was searched for TCRs annotated for CMV, EBV and SARS-CoV-2, and TCRs annotated for more than one antigen were excluded. The public sequencing data were trimmed at Q25 with fastp and processed into clonotypes with MiXCR by TCRdb, which kept only in-frame beta chains. CDR3 protein duplicates are merged, each entry listing the most common genes and DNA. These V and J calls rely on TCRdb rather than the paper's analysis. For this sample the table gives about 98,000 distinct CDR3 sequences, of which 11% were detected only once. In total, the top ten clones hold around 5.4% of the sample.

At the junction V is shortened by 0 bases and J by 4 bases, with 15 bases in between. As encoded in the germline V gene, CDR1 is WSHSY while CDR2 is SAAADI. From cysteine to phenylalanine, the CDR3 is 16 amino acids long. The kept DNA is CDR3 alone, 48 bases in frame from the first base. Set within a cohort of healthcare workers in London, UK, this nested case-control study involved weekly PCR testing of nasopharyngeal swabs along with blood sampling. Healthcare workers were recruited between 23 and 31 March 2020, during the week of the UK lockdown, and were followed weekly for up to roughly 16 weeks. This clonotype was detected ten times or more. The specificity of this receptor is unknown. Per-nucleotide qualities are absent, and no much larger clonotype sits a single base away.

The clonotype comes from an adult who was a healthcare worker with PCR-confirmed SARS-CoV-2 infection or an uninfected control (not recorded which). Sequenced material: whole blood. The sequence joins TRBV10-2 to TRBJ1-2; the D gene assignment is ambiguous. The DNA reads as follows: TGCGCCAGCAGTGAGTCGGCATCACTGCCGTCCTATGGCTACACCTTC. It encodes CASSESASLPSYGYTF.